One T cell receptor beta chain is described in this entry. Its antigen is as yet unknown. This entry is derived from a study of shared clonotypes between healthy human individuals. Clones were read by immunoSEQ multiplex PCR, and TCRdb kept only the in-frame ones, dropping some. The sample shows about 580,000 clones, nearly 98% of them seen only once. General study points: Measured sharing among donors was expected to vary with sequencing depth.

Naivety among CD8 cells was defined by CD45RO negativity and positive CCR7 selection, thereby excluding terminally differentiated effector memory CD45RA+ cells. V lost 7 bases, J lost 3 bases, and 7 bases lay in between. Germline CDR1 reads MGHDK; CDR2 reads SYGVNS. The CDR3 sequence is 13 residues long. This receptor was obtained from a man aged 30 to 45 in good health. The sequenced sample consisted of naive CD8+ T cells sorted from blood. The rearrangement uses TRBV25-1 and TRBJ2-6; D may be TRBD2 (5 bases). The CDR3, as DNA: TGTGCCAGCACCGAGGGTGGGGCCAACGTCCTGACTTTC. This gives the protein CASTEGGANVLTF.